These 22 T cell receptor beta chains came from one sample sequenced in a study of T cells in Graves' hyperthyroidism and ophthalmopathy. RNA transcripts gave rise to amplified TCR beta CDR3 regions. TCR CDR3 regions were first amplified by RT-PCR with HTBI primers. Each CDR3 protein is one row after TCRdb ran MiXCR on the multiplex PCR reads. The sample holds approximately 620,000 distinct CDR3 sequences, about 14% seen once. Sequencing input: blood. These receptors all stem from a woman younger than 45 with Graves' hyperthyroidism that later progressed to Graves' ophthalmopathy.

A few counts support this clonotype. CDR3 DNA: TGTGCCAGTAGTATTCCGGGGGGCTCATGGTTGATGACTGAAGCTTTCTTT. It encodes CASSIPGGSWLMTEAFF. The chain combines TRBV19 with TRBJ1-1; D is possibly TRBD1 (6 bases). CDR1 and CDR2 (germline): LNHDA, SQIVND (reference sequence). The CDR3 has 17 amino acids. Trimming stripped 3 bases from V and 5 bases from J, with 22 bases between.

This clonotype appeared many times. V gene TRBV27 combines with J gene TRBJ2-3; TRBD2 aligns across 7 bases. Per the germline V gene, CDR1 is MNHEY and CDR2 is SMNVEV (reference sequence). The V and J ends lost 2 bases and 4 bases, in that order; junction bases with no gene match: 6. CDR3 length equals 15 residues. The CDR3 sequence: CASSLRGGSPDTQYF. Here the CDR3 DNA reads TGTGCCAGCAGTTTAAGGGGCGGGAGCCCAGATACGCAGTATTTT.

The V and J genes are TRBV19 and TRBJ2-1; 11 bases map to TRBD2. This CDR3 spans 17 amino acids. Germline V gene lookup returns CDR1 LNHDA and CDR2 SQIVND (reference sequence). Losses at the gene ends were 5 bases for V and 0 bases for J; bases not matched to a gene: 6. The CDR3 DNA reads TGTGCCAGTAGTGTTCTAGCGGGAGGATTCTCCTACAATGAGCAGTTCTTC. Its translation is CASSVLAGGFSYNEQFF.

The rearrangement uses TRBV4-2 and TRBJ1-1; D gene uncertain. This CDR3 spans 13 amino acids. Germline V gene sequence: CDR1 LGHNA, CDR2 YNFKEQ. V gave up 0 bases and J gave up 8 bases, with 10 bases separating them. The chain's CDR3 is CASSQDERREAFF. The CDR3 coding sequence is TGTGCCAGCAGCCAAGACGAGAGAAGGGAAGCTTTCTTT.

This clonotype came up a few times. V and J are TRBV28 and TRBJ2-1, with D possibly being TRBD2 (6 bases). The CDR3 sequence is 18 residues long. V lost 3 bases to trimming and J lost 7 bases, with 25 bases between them. The germline CDR1 and CDR2 sequences are MDHEN and SYDVKM. CDR3 sequence: CASSLGSSAIELGNEQFF. The DNA of the CDR3 is TGTGCCAGCAGTTTGGGGTCTAGCGCAATAGAACTGGGGAATGAGCAGTTCTTC.

There are many counts of this clonotype. The chain employs TRBV20-1 and TRBJ2-7; D possibly uses TRBD1 or TRBD2 (7 bases each). This CDR3 has 17 residues. V was trimmed by 6 bases and J by 6 bases, leaving 30 bases between them. Germline CDR1 and CDR2: DFQATT and SNEGSKA (reference sequence). The CDR3 protein is CSATGEVWTGGRREQYF. In nucleotides, the CDR3 is TGCAGTGCAACAGGGGAAGTTTGGACCGGGGGGCGGCGCGAGCAGTACTTC.

This clonotype occurred many times. The genes are TRBV19 and TRBJ2-1; 8 bases line up with TRBD2. The CDR3 loop spans 14 amino acids. Germline lookup yields CDR1 LNHDA and CDR2 SQIVND (reference sequence). V dropped 8 bases and J dropped 6; count of bases not matched to a gene: 9. CDR3 DNA sequence: TGTGCCAGTTCCAAAAACGGGAGGGCCAATGAGCAGTTCTTC. This gives the protein CASSKNGRANEQFF. Looking up the rest from reference TRBV19 and TRBJ2-1 gives the full variable domain: DGGITQSPKYLFRKEGQNVTLSCEQNLNHDAMYWYRQDPGQGLRLIYYSQIVNDFQKGDIAEGYSVSREKKESFPLTVTSAQKNPTAFYLCASSKNGRANEQFFGPGTRLTVL.

This clonotype was observed a handful of times. J is TRBJ1-4 and V is TRBV5-8; the D is unclear. Trimming pared 7 bases from V and 3 bases from J, leaving 13 bases between. CDR3 length equals 14 residues. The germline V gene has CDR1 SGHTS and CDR2 YDEGEE. The CDR3 DNA follows: TGTGCCAGCGCATCCCAGCAGGCTAATGAAAAACTGTTTTTT. Its translation: CASASQQANEKLFF.

On this clonotype: Lacking the conserved final phenylalanine or tryptophan, this CDR3 likely reflects a read error. The CDR3 DNA is TGTGCCAGTAGTACCAGGGACGCCGCCTACGAGCAGTACTCC. Its translation is CASSTRDAAYEQYS. V gene TRBV19 combines with J gene TRBJ2-7; tentatively, D is TRBD1 or TRBD2 (5 bases each). Germline CDR1 LNHDA, CDR2 SQIVND (reference sequence). Trimming cost V 4 bases and J 2 bases, with 12 bases left between them. The CDR3 sequence is 14 residues long.

This clonotype occurred a few times. A much larger clone differs by one base, so this may be a read error. The CDR3 end shows no conserved phenylalanine or tryptophan, and so a read error is likely. The J gene is TRBJ1-2, the V gene TRBV29-1, with 7 bases that match TRBD1. With 6 bases clipped from V and 3 bases from J, the junction kept 7 bases outside the gene matches. In germline, CDR1 is SQVTM, CDR2 ANQGSEA. The CDR3 loop spans 13 amino acids. CDR3 in DNA: TGCAGCGTGGCTCCAGGGGGGGACTATGGCTACACCCTC. The encoded protein is CSVAPGGDYGYTL.

This chain uses TRBV20-1 with TRBJ1-1, with no clear D. Germline CDR1 DFQATT, CDR2 SNEGSKA (reference sequence). Deletions cut 3 bases from V and 6 bases from J, with 8 bases between. The CDR3 has 11 amino acids. The CDR3: CSASEVAEAFF. The CDR3 DNA reads as TGCAGTGCTAGCGAAGTGGCTGAAGCTTTCTTT.

This clonotype has at least ten counts. The genes are TRBV6-1 and TRBJ2-7; no reliable D call. The germline V gene encodes CDR1 MNHNS and CDR2 SASEGT. The CDR3 is 13 residues long. Trimming took off 5 bases at V and 6 bases at J, with 14 bases between the two ends. As DNA, the CDR3 is TGTGCCAGCAGTTATAGGTCCATGGGCGAGCAGTACTTC. Encoded protein: CASSYRSMGEQYF.

This clonotype came up once. A single base separates this from a much larger clone, so it may be a read error. The CDR3 sequence: CASSITSLEETQYF. As DNA, the CDR3 is TGTGCCAGTAGTATAACTTCATTGGAGGAGACCCAGTACTTC. The chain uses TRBV19 and TRBJ2-5; D gene ambiguous. From germline, CDR1 is LNHDA and CDR2 SQIVND (reference sequence). Trimming took off 2 bases at V and 5 bases at J, with 12 bases between the two ends. The CDR3 is 14 residues long. Complete variable domain (other parts from reference TRBV19 and TRBJ2-5): DGGITQSPKYLFRKEGQNVTLSCEQNLNHDAMYWYRQDPGQGLRLIYYSQIVNDFQKGDIAEGYSVSREKKESFPLTVTSAQKNPTAFYLCASSITSLEETQYFGPGTRLLVL.

In its sample, this clonotype was seen a few times. V usage is TRBV4-3 and J usage is TRBJ2-5; D ambiguous. The CDR3 loop spans 13 amino acids. Looked up from germline, CDR1 is LGHNA and CDR2 is YSLEER. The V end lost 1 base, the J end lost 3 bases, and 6 bases lay between the germline ends. Here the CDR3 reads CASSQGPEETQYF. CDR3 in DNA: TGCGCCAGCAGCCAAGGCCCGGAAGAGACCCAGTACTTC.

This clonotype has ten or more counts. The chain uses TRBV20-1 and TRBJ2-7; TRBD1 aligns across 7 bases. The V gene's germline CDR1 is DFQATT and CDR2 SNEGSKA (reference sequence). Losses at the gene ends were 5 bases for V and 3 bases for J; bases not matched to a gene: 4. The CDR3 contains 12 residues. This chain's CDR3 is CSAYRDSYEQYF. The CDR3 DNA reads TGCAGTGCTTACAGGGACAGCTACGAGCAGTACTTC.

This clonotype was seen at least ten times. The chain combines TRBV27 with TRBJ2-5; TRBD2 aligns across 11 bases. V dropped 5 bases and J dropped 2; count of bases not matched to a gene: 7. The CDR3 has 16 amino acids. CDR1 MNHEY and CDR2 SMNVEV come from the germline V gene (reference sequence). Here the CDR3 reads CASSAGLAGSQETQYF. The CDR3 DNA reads TGTGCCAGCAGTGCCGGACTAGCGGGTTCTCAAGAGACCCAGTACTTC.

This sequence joins TRBV9 and TRBJ2-1, with D perhaps matching TRBD1 (6 bases). V lost 3 bases and J 0 bases, leaving 13 bases between the germline ends. Germline values: CDR1 SGDLS, CDR2 YYNGEE. The CDR3 length is 16 residues. CDR3 amino acids: CASSERGIPSYNEQFF. The DNA of the CDR3 is TGTGCCAGCAGCGAGAGGGGGATACCCTCCTACAATGAGCAGTTCTTC.

DNA for the CDR3: TGTGCCAGCAGAAGACAGTTATACGAGCAGTACTTC. Its protein is CASRRQLYEQYF. The chain uses TRBV11-2 and TRBJ2-7; possibly TRBD1 for D (5 bases). This CDR3 comprises 12 residues. Trimming shortened V by 6 bases and J by 4 bases, and 10 bases separated the two germline ends. The germline V gene encodes CDR1 SGHAT and CDR2 FQNNGV.

This clonotype was seen ten or more times. The CDR3 is CASSGNLGSPLHF. The CDR3 DNA reads TGTGCCAGCAGTGGGAACCTCGGCTCACCCCTCCACTTT. The chain employs TRBV2 and TRBJ1-6; no clear D. Germline values: CDR1 SNHLY, CDR2 FYNNEI. CDR3 length: 13 residues. Trimming took 4 bases from V and 10 from J, leaving 11 bases between them.

In this sample, this clonotype turned up many times. The V gene is TRBV20-1, the J gene TRBJ2-5; D is possibly TRBD1 or TRBD2 (5 bases each). The CDR3 extends over 14 amino acids. Trimming took 4 bases from V and 0 from J, leaving 12 bases between them. Germline lookup yields CDR1 DFQATT and CDR2 SNEGSKA (reference sequence). CDR3 DNA sequence: TGCAGTGCTAACCCCGGGACCAACCAAGAGACCCAGTACTTC. It encodes CSANPGTNQETQYF.

This clonotype was seen repeatedly, ten times or more. This chain uses TRBV3-1 with TRBJ2-1, with TRBD1 as a possible D gene (5 bases). The CDR3 length is 15 residues. Trimming pared 0 bases from V and 5 bases from J, leaving 11 bases between. The germline gives CDR1 LGHDT, CDR2 YNNKEL (reference sequence). The CDR3 sequence is CASSQDLLGHNEQFF. CDR3 DNA sequence: TGTGCCAGCAGCCAAGACCTCCTGGGGCACAATGAGCAGTTCTTC.

This clonotype was seen at least ten times. The chain recombines TRBV12-3 or TRBV12-4 with TRBJ2-1, with 7 bases lining up with TRBD2. The CDR3 sequence is 16 residues long. The junction had 11 bases not matched to a gene; V was cut back by 2 bases and J by 7 bases. The CDR3 here is CASSLQGGSSTNEQFF. CDR3 coding DNA: TGTGCCAGCAGTTTACAGGGCGGGAGTTCCACTAATGAGCAGTTCTTC.